Listed here are 29 T cell receptor beta chains from one sample, sequenced in a study of T-cell reconstitution after alpha-beta-depleted transplantation in children. Unique molecular identifiers were used in preparing the TCRbeta library. One entry per CDR3 protein results from TCRdb running MiXCR on the PCR reads. Among hundreds of thousands of distinct CDR3 sequences, roughly a tenth were seen once, and the ten largest hold 2% to 2.5%. Sequencing was performed on PBMCs, taken before TCRalphabeta/CD19-depleted stem cell transplant. These receptors were collected from a child between 2 and 9 years old with inherited bone marrow failure, due to receive a stem cell transplant.

This clonotype appeared many times. V usage is TRBV10-2 and J usage is TRBJ2-7; D is possibly TRBD2 (6 bases). Looked up from germline, CDR1 is WSHSY and CDR2 is SAAADI. With 7 bases removed from V and 0 bases from J, the gap between germline ends came to 19 bases. The CDR3 length is 16 residues. CDR3 residues: CASTRARLEGSYEQYF. CDR3 nucleotides: TGCGCCAGCACTCGGGCCCGGTTGGAGGGCTCCTACGAGCAGTACTTC.

The CDR3 region is CASSLPRTSSSLYEQYF. Here the CDR3 DNA reads TGTGCCAGCAGCTTGCCTAGGACTAGCTCTTCACTCTACGAGCAGTACTTC. The chain joins TRBV7-6 to TRBJ2-7; the match to TRBD2 covers 8 bases. Germline trimming cut 3 bases from V and 3 bases from J; bases unmatched to any gene: 13. The CDR3 has 17 residues. In germline, CDR1 is SGHVS, CDR2 FNYEAQ.

The chain couples TRBV29-1 to TRBJ2-7; TRBD2 aligns across 13 bases. The CDR3 contains 12 residues. The germline gives CDR1 SQVTM, CDR2 ANQGSEA. Trimming removed 7 bases from V and 5 bases from J; junction bases left unmatched: 2. The CDR3 nucleotides read TGCAGCGGACTAGCGGGAGGCCACGAGCAGTACTTC. Its protein is CSGLAGGHEQYF.

There are many counts of this clonotype. The chain combines TRBV14 with TRBJ2-1, with 12 bases that match TRBD1. The CDR3 extends over 16 amino acids. V lost 3 bases and J lost 10; bases outside the gene matches: 10. Germline CDR1 and CDR2: SGHDN and FVKESK. The CDR3: CASSHSGDRGLEEQFF. CDR3 DNA: TGTGCCAGCAGCCATTCAGGGGACAGGGGGCTTGAGGAGCAGTTCTTC.

This clonotype was seen ten or more times. V gene TRBV4-1 combines with J gene TRBJ2-4; D remains unclear. Trimming left V 4 bases short and J 9 bases short, with 10 bases between. This CDR3 spans 12 amino acids. Looked up from germline, CDR1 is MGHRA and CDR2 is YSYEKL. CDR3 DNA: TGCGCCAGCAGCCCCTCGGATGGCATTCAGTACTTC. Its protein is CASSPSDGIQYF.

This clonotype has ten or more counts. The rearrangement uses TRBV4-1 and TRBJ2-1; 7 bases match TRBD2. With 0 bases clipped from V and 3 bases from J, the junction kept 5 bases outside the gene matches. Germline V gene sequence: CDR1 MGHRA, CDR2 YSYEKL. This CDR3 contains 16 residues. Here the CDR3 DNA reads TGCGCCAGCAGCCAAGATTCCCTAGCGGACTACAATGAGCAGTTCTTC. Translated, it gives CASSQDSLADYNEQFF.

This clonotype was counted at least ten times. The rearrangement uses TRBV10-3 and TRBJ1-5; 11 bases map to TRBD1. V shed 10 bases, J shed 0 bases, and the junction held 2 bases outside the gene matches. Germline CDR1 and CDR2: ENHRY and SYGVKD. This CDR3 is 14 amino acids long. This chain's CDR3 is CARDRGNSNQPQHF. In DNA, the CDR3 is TGTGCCAGGGACAGGGGGAATAGCAATCAGCCCCAGCATTTT.

The chain carries TRBV7-9 and TRBJ2-7; no clear D. Germline V gene lookup returns CDR1 SEHNR and CDR2 FQNEAQ (reference sequence). V was shortened by 5 bases and J by 0 bases, with 11 bases between the two germline ends. The CDR3 runs 14 residues. The CDR3 spells CASSGGRLSYEQYF. CDR3 bases: TGTGCCAGCAGCGGCGGACGGCTCTCCTACGAGCAGTACTTC.

This clonotype occurred many times. The chain employs TRBV18 and TRBJ2-7; TRBD2 matches at 12 bases. Germline assignment: CDR1 KGHSH and CDR2 LQKENI. The ends lost 6 bases at V and 4 bases at J; junction bases unmatched: 4. CDR3 size: 14 residues. This CDR3 is CASSTSGSFYEQYF. In DNA, the CDR3 is TGTGCCAGCTCGACTAGCGGGAGTTTTTACGAGCAGTACTTC.

This clonotype was counted a few times. The rearrangement links TRBV18 to TRBJ1-1; 7 bases fit TRBD1. This CDR3 has 12 residues. V lost 6 bases and J lost 8; bases outside the gene matches: 6. Germline V gene data show CDR1 as KGHSH and CDR2 as LQKENI. CDR3 in DNA: TGTGCCAGCTCCCCCAGGACAGGAGAAGCTTTCTTT. Translated: CASSPRTGEAFF.

This clonotype was counted ten times or more. The chain carries TRBV28 and TRBJ1-2; D call uncertain. Trimming stripped 2 bases from V and 7 bases from J, with 8 bases between. The germline gives CDR1 MDHEN, CDR2 SYDVKM. The CDR3 has 12 residues. CDR3 sequence: CASSLVGAGYTF. CDR3 sequence (DNA): TGTGCCAGCAGTTTAGTGGGAGCTGGCTACACCTTC.

This clonotype was observed at least ten times. The rearrangement uses TRBV3-1 and TRBJ1-2; D is uncertain. This CDR3 has 12 amino acids. V was cut by 3 bases and J by 8 bases, with 10 bases left in between. Germline V CDR1 and CDR2: LGHDT, YNNKEL (reference sequence). In DNA form, the CDR3 reads TGTGCCAGCAGCCAGCAGGCGGGCGGCTACACCTTC. Its protein product is CASSQQAGGYTF.

This clonotype was observed at least ten times. The V call is TRBV20-1, the J call TRBJ2-7; 10 bases fit TRBD2. The CDR3 has 15 residues. Germline CDR1 reads DFQATT; CDR2 reads SNEGSKA (reference sequence). J lost 3 bases, V lost 6 bases, and 11 bases had no gene match. The CDR3 here is CSAEGLAEANYEQYF. DNA for the CDR3: TGCAGTGCCGAAGGACTAGCGGAGGCGAACTACGAGCAGTACTTC.

This clonotype was observed many times. This chain's CDR3 is CASSLSLGAGTGFEQYF. Written as DNA, the CDR3 is TGCGCCAGCAGCTTGTCTCTGGGAGCCGGGACGGGTTTCGAGCAGTACTTC. The chain links TRBV5-1 to TRBJ2-7, with D perhaps TRBD1 or TRBD2 (5 bases each). Trimming shortened V by 1 base and J by 6 bases, and 23 bases separated the two germline ends. The CDR3 has 17 amino acids. CDR1 is SGHRS and CDR2 is YFSETQ in the germline V gene. Looking up the rest from reference TRBV5-1 and TRBJ2-7 gives the full variable domain: KAGVTQTPRYLIKTRGQQVTLSCSPISGHRSVSWYQQTPGQGLQFLFEYFSETQRNKGNFPGRFSGRQFSNSRSEMNVSTLELGDSALYLCASSLSLGAGTGFEQYFGPGTRLTVT.

This clonotype occurred many times. This sequence joins TRBV6-5 and TRBJ2-6; D not resolved. CDR1 and CDR2 from the germline V gene are MNHEY and SVGAGI. This CDR3 region has 14 residues. Trimming took off 9 bases at V and 2 bases at J, with 11 bases between the two ends. The CDR3 is CARVRDPGANVLTF. The CDR3 DNA sequence: TGTGCCAGAGTTAGGGATCCTGGGGCCAACGTCCTGACTTTC.

This clonotype was recorded many times. The chain couples TRBV2 to TRBJ2-4; D not certain. Germline V CDR1 and CDR2: SNHLY, FYNNEI. This CDR3 is built from 14 residues. The V end was cut by 1 base, the J end by 6 bases, with 10 bases between. The CDR3 loop is CASSEGWAPNIQYF. The CDR3 bases are TGTGCCAGCAGTGAAGGGTGGGCGCCAAACATTCAGTACTTC.

This clonotype has a handful of counts. CDR3 amino acids: CASSLLASYTDTQYF. The CDR3 nucleotides read TGTGCCAGCAGCTTATTGGCCAGCTACACAGATACGCAGTATTTT. The V and J genes are TRBV11-2 and TRBJ2-3; D is ambiguous. This CDR3 has 15 residues. Germline values: CDR1 SGHAT, CDR2 FQNNGV. Between the trimmed V and J ends, which lost 2 bases and 2 bases, there was a span of 11 bases.

Of note for this clonotype: This is likely a read error, given that the CDR3 carries no conserved phenylalanine or tryptophan at its end. V and J are TRBV18 and TRBJ2-1, with 12 bases matching TRBD2. The CDR3 is 15 residues long. Looked up from germline, CDR1 is KGHSH and CDR2 is LQKENI. J lost 4 bases, V lost 3 bases, and 1 base had no gene match. DNA of the CDR3: TGTGCCAGCTCACCGGGACTAGCGGGTTACAATGAGCAGTTCCTC. It is translated as CASSPGLAGYNEQFL.

Ten or more counts support this clonotype. The DNA of the CDR3 is TGTGCCAGCAGACGAGCGGGAGGGTACTCCTACAATGAGCAGTTCTTC. Translation: CASRRAGGYSYNEQFF. The rearrangement joins TRBV12-3 or TRBV12-4 to TRBJ2-1; 10 bases are a match to TRBD2. The CDR3 length is 16 residues. The trim removed 6 bases at V and 0 bases at J, leaving 5 bases unmatched.

In this sample, this clonotype turned up many times. V is TRBV4-3 and J is TRBJ2-1, with 12 bases fitting TRBD2. V lost 2 bases to trimming and J lost 3 bases; unmatched junction nucleotides: 8. The CDR3 extends over 18 amino acids. The germline gives CDR1 LGHNA, CDR2 YSLEER. CDR3 DNA: TGCGCCAGCAGCCAACGACTAGCGGGAGAGGGGGGCTACAATGAGCAGTTCTTC. Its protein product is CASSQRLAGEGGYNEQFF.

CDR3 DNA: TGTGCCAGCTCACCACGGGCCGTTTGGCAGGGCGAACCGCAGCCCCAGCATTTT. Translation gives CASSPRAVWQGEPQPQHF. V gene TRBV18 combines with J gene TRBJ1-5; possible D gene TRBD1, 5 bases. Germline V lookup: CDR1 KGHSH, CDR2 LQKENI. Trimming removed 1 base at V and 7 bases at J, with 23 bases between. There are 18 residues in the CDR3.

There are many counts of this clonotype. The chain is built from TRBV4-2 and TRBJ2-1; the D gene could be TRBD1 or TRBD2 (5 bases each). In germline, CDR1 is LGHNA, CDR2 YNFKEQ. CDR3 length: 16 residues. Deletions cut 7 bases from V and 2 bases from J, with 18 bases between. The CDR3 reads CASKIHVSGPYNEQFF. CDR3 DNA: TGTGCCAGCAAAATCCACGTCTCGGGACCCTACAATGAGCAGTTCTTC.

This clonotype was seen many times. V is TRBV4-2 and J is TRBJ2-1, with TRBD2 matching 11 bases. The CDR3 is made up of 14 amino acids. V trimming: 0 bases; J trimming: 15 bases; junction bases outside the gene matches: 7. Germline V gene data show CDR1 as LGHNA and CDR2 as YNFKEQ. The CDR3 loop is CASSQDPLAGGRFF. Written as DNA, the CDR3 is TGTGCCAGCAGCCAAGACCCGCTAGCGGGAGGTCGGTTCTTC.

This clonotype was recorded at least ten times. The J gene is TRBJ1-2, the V gene TRBV27; 7 bases fit TRBD1. Germline V gives CDR1 MNHEY, CDR2 SMNVEV (reference sequence). The CDR3 runs 13 residues. Trimming removed 6 bases from V and 4 bases from J; junction bases left unmatched: 5. The CDR3 loop reads CASSRDRFYGYTF. CDR3 coding DNA: TGTGCCAGCAGCCGGGACAGATTCTATGGCTACACCTTC.

The table lists this clonotype with many counts. V usage is TRBV5-5 and J usage is TRBJ2-7, with 9 bases that match TRBD1. Losses at the gene ends were 3 bases for V and 1 base for J; bases not matched to a gene: 8. The CDR3 runs to 16 residues. Germline V gives CDR1 SGHKS, CDR2 YYEKEE (reference sequence). The chain's CDR3 is CASSSTGTGNSYEQYF. As DNA, the CDR3 is TGTGCCAGCAGCTCTACCGGGACAGGGAATTCCTACGAGCAGTACTTC.

This clonotype was detected many times. The rearrangement joins TRBV29-1 to TRBJ2-3, with D unclear. Germline values: CDR1 SQVTM, CDR2 ANQGSEA. The V gene lost 7 bases and the J gene lost 3 bases, with 5 bases spanning the gap. This CDR3 is 10 amino acids long. CDR3 residues: CSALTDTQYF. The CDR3 nucleotides are TGCAGCGCCTTAACAGATACGCAGTATTTT.

The table lists this clonotype with many counts. The chain links TRBV4-3 to TRBJ2-7; TRBD1 matches at 8 bases. The V gene's germline CDR1 is LGHNA and CDR2 YSLEER. The V and J ends lost 3 bases and 2 bases, in that order; junction bases with no gene match: 6. CDR3 length: 15 amino acids. The CDR3 nucleotides read TGCGCCAGCAGCCAGCGGACAGGGCAACCCTACGAGCAGTACTTC. Translated, it gives CASSQRTGQPYEQYF.

This clonotype has a count of ten or more. The rearrangement links TRBV3-1 to TRBJ2-1; TRBD2 agrees at 7 bases. J was trimmed by 1 base and V by 0 bases; bases with no gene match: 3. The CDR3 spans 16 residues. Per the germline V gene, CDR1 is LGHDT and CDR2 is YNNKEL (reference sequence). CDR3 bases: TGTGCCAGCAGCCAAGAGGGAGGGCCATCCTACAATGAGCAGTTCTTC. Protein sequence: CASSQEGGPSYNEQFF.

There are many counts of this clonotype. The chain combines TRBV20-1 with TRBJ1-2; D is possibly TRBD1 (6 bases). Germline V CDR1 and CDR2: DFQATT, SNEGSKA (reference sequence). The V and J ends lost 5 bases and 7 bases respectively, with 8 bases between them. The CDR3 totals 10 residues. The CDR3, as DNA: TGCAGTGCTCACAGGGCTGGCTACACCTTC. Translating gives CSAHRAGYTF.